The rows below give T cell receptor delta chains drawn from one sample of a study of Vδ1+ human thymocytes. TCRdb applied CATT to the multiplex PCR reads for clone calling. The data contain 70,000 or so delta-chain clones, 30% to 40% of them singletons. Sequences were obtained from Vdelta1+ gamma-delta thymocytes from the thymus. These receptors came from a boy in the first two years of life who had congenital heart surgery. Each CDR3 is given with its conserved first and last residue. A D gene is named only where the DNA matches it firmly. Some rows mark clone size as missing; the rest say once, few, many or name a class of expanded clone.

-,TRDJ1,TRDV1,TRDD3,CALGDVPITGGYLTPYTDKLIF,TGTGCTCTTGGGGACGTTCCCATTACTGGGGGATACCTCACCCCTTACACCGATAAACTCATCTTT
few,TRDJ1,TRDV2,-,CACGSPSDVALLREEYTDKLIF,TGTGCCTGTGGTTCACCTTCGGACGTCGCTCTACTGAGGGAAGAATACACCGATAAACTCATCTTT
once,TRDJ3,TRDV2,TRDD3,CACDTYYLLGDTGRSWDTRQMFF,TGTGCCTGTGACACTTATTATCTACTGGGGGATACGGGGAGGTCCTGGGACACCCGACAGATGTTTTTC
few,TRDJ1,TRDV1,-,CALGELGSRTDKLIF,TGTGCTCTTGGGGAATTGGGGAGCCGCACCGATAAACTCATCTTT
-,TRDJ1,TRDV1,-,CALGDRPSSGGTTDKLIF,TGTGCTCTTGGGGACCGACCTTCCTCTGGGGGTACCACCGATAAACTCATCTTT
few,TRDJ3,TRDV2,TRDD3,CACDRDTKPCSWDTRQMFF,TGTGCCTGTGACAGGGATACCAAACCCTGCTCCTGGGACACCCGACAGATGTTTTTC
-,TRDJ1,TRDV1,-,CALGEFGILPYTDKLIF,TGTGCTCTTGGGGAATTCGGCATTTTGCCGTACACCGATAAACTCATCTTT
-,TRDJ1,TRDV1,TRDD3,CALGDWPSPPTGGYGADKLIF,TGTGCTCTTGGGGATTGGCCTTCCCCCCCTACTGGGGGATACGGGGCCGATAAACTCATCTTT
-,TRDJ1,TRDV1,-,CALGELLPPGLFTDKLIF,TGTGCTCTTGGGGAACTCTTACCCCCCGGGCTGTTCACCGATAAACTCATCTTT
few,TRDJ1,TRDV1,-,CALGEPYRLVTDKLIF,TGTGCTCTTGGGGAACCCTATAGGTTAGTCACCGATAAACTCATCTTT
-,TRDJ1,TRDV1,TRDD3,CALGELLTGGCTDKLIF,TGTGCTCTTGGGGAACTTTTAACTGGGGGATGCACCGATAAACTCATCTTT
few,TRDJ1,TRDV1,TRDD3,CALGDIGPTQSQFKGGYPTDKLIF,TGTGCTCTTGGGGACATAGGGCCAACTCAGAGTCAGTTCAAGGGGGGATACCCCACCGATAAACTCATCTTT
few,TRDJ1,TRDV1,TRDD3,CALGEIPTIRLLGDTPLYTDKLIF,TGTGCTCTTGGGGAAATTCCTACCATACGTCTACTGGGGGATACGCCCCTGTACACCGATAAACTCATCTTT
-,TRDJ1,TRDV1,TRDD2,CALGERPVPTLLHLLVPDKLIF,TGTGCTCTTGGGGAACGTCCCGTTCCTACCCTGCTCCACTTACTGGTTCCCGATAAACTCATCTTT
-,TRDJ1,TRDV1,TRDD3,CALGDPLLGDPRPYTDKLIF,TGTGCTCTTGGGGATCCCCTTCTGGGGGATCCGAGACCATACACCGATAAACTCATCTTT
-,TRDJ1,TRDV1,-,CALGEFRPAGRIYTDKLIF,TGTGCTCTTGGTGAATTCCGACCTGCTGGGCGTATCTACACCGATAAACTCATCTTT
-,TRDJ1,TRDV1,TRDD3,CALGAGGIQLIF,TGTGCTCTTGGGGCCGGGGGGATACAACTCATCTTT
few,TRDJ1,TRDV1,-,CALGELLPKKYWGSPYTDKLIF,TGTGCTCTTGGGGAACTCCTTCCTAAGAAGTACTGGGGGTCCCCCTACACCGATAAACTCATCTTT
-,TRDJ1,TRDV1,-,CALVARLGKGYTDKLIF,TGTGCTCTTGTGGCGAGACTGGGAAAGGGATACACCGATAAACTCATCTTT
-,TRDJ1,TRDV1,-,CALGDVPSGGHTDKLIF,TGTGCTCTTGGGGATGTACCTTCCGGGGGGCACACCGATAAACTCATCTTT
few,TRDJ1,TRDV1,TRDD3,CALGDHLYFGGYSTSYTDKLIF,TGTGCTCTTGGGGACCACCTCTACTTTGGGGGATACTCCACCTCCTACACCGATAAACTCATCTTT
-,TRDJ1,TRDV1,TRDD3,CALVVRGLLKHSGGYPDKLIF,TGTGCCCTTGTTGTTCGCGGCCTTCTCAAACACTCTGGGGGATATCCCGATAAACTCATCTTT
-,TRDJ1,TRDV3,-,CAPSGKLIF,TGTGCCCCCTCCGGTAAACTCATCTTT
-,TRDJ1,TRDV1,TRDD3,CALGEPFFLTTGGFVTDKLIF,TGTGCTCTTGGGGAACCCTTCTTCCTAACTACTGGGGGATTTGTCACCGATAAACTCATCTTT
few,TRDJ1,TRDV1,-,CALGELSHQINTDKLIF,TGTGCTCTTGGGGAATTAAGCCACCAAATCAACACCGATAAACTCATCTTT
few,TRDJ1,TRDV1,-,CALGERKYTDKLIF,TGTGCTCTTGGGGAACGGAAATACACCGATAAACTCATCTTT
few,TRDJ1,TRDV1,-,CALGELPSRPWLNPQHTDKLIF,TGTGCTCTTGGGGAACTTCCCTCTCGTCCGTGGCTGAATCCTCAACACACCGATAAACTCATCTTT
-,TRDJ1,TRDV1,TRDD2,CALGELSLPTPNGAIATKTDKLIF,TGTGCTCTTGGGGAACTAAGTCTTCCTACTCCAAACGGCGCGATAGCTACCAAGACCGATAAACTCATCTTT
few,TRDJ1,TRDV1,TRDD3,CALGEGIGTLTGGYAREADKLIF,TGTGCTCTTGGGGAAGGCATTGGTACCCTTACTGGGGGATACGCACGGGAGGCCGATAAACTCATCTTT
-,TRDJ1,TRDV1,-,CALGEPSYTDKLIF,TGTGCTCTTGGGGAACCCTCGTACACCGATAAACTCATCTTT
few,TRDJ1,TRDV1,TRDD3,CALGELASTLGDLNTDKLIF,TGTGCTCTTGGGGAACTAGCGAGCACACTGGGGGACCTAAACACCGATAAACTCATCTTT
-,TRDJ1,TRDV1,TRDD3,CALGDLRLGADKLIF,TGTGCTCTTGGGGATCTTCGACTGGGGGCAGATAAACTCATCTTT
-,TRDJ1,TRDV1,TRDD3,CALGEIRPVELGATDKLIF,TGTGCTCTTGGGGAAATCCGTCCAGTGGAACTGGGGGCCACCGATAAACTCATCTTT
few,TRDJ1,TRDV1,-,CALGELPYPGSRLIF,TGTGCTCTTGGGGAACTACCCTACCCGGGATCGAGACTCATCTTT
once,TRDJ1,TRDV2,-,CATLPVVYTDKLIF,TGTGCCACCCTCCCCGTGGTGTACACCGATAAACTCATCTTT
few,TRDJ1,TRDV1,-,CALGDTWIPTDKLIF,TGTGCTCTTGGGGACACATGGATTCCGACCGATAAACTCATCTTT
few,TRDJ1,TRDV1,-,CALGESGDGSPATDAPYTDKLIF,TGTGCTCTTGGGGAATCCGGGGACGGGTCGCCAGCTACGGATGCCCCGTACACCGATAAACTCATCTTT
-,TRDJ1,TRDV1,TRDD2,CALGTRLPTSRWGQGDKLIF,TGTGCTCTTGGGACCCGCCTTCCTACGTCGCGTTGGGGACAAGGGGATAAACTCATCTTT
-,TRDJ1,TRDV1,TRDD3,CALGELGTESWGIRWYTDKLIF,TGTGCTCTTGGGGAACTTGGAACCGAGTCCTGGGGGATACGCTGGTACACCGATAAACTCATCTTT
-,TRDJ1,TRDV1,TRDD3,CALGEEWGGLGDIAGGKLIF,TGTGCTCTTGGGGAAGAGTGGGGTGGACTGGGGGATATAGCCGGCGGTAAACTCATCTTT
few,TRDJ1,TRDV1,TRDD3,CALGEPRRGTGGLYTDKLIF,TGTGCTCTTGGGGAACCTAGACGAGGGACTGGGGGGTTGTACACCGATAAACTCATCTTT
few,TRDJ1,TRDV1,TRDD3,CALGELSFLLGDHTDKLIF,TGTGCTCTTGGGGAACTATCCTTTCTACTGGGGGATCACACCGATAAACTCATCTTT
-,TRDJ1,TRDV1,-,CALGELRDMVDKLIF,TGTGCTCTTGGGGAACTTCGGGATATGGTCGATAAACTCATCTTT
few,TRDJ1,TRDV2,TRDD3,CACGTGGIRADKLIF,TGTGCCTGTGGCACCGGGGGGATACGGGCCGATAAACTCATCTTT
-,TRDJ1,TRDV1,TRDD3,CALGDMTPTERYWGTLDKLIF,TGTGCTCTTGGGGACATGACTCCTACCGAAAGGTACTGGGGGACCCTCGATAAACTCATCTTT
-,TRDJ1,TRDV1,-,CALGALRRSSRTYTDKLIF,TGTGCTCTTGGGGCTCTAAGACGATCTTCCCGCACTTACACCGATAAACTCATCTTT
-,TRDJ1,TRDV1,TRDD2,CALGDPPGLPTPGGLVPYKLIF,TGTGCTCTTGGGGATCCTCCAGGCCTTCCTACACCTGGGGGTCTCGTACCATATAAACTCATCTTT
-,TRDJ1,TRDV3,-,CALWQEPTPVHPLLDWDPLDPDTGYTDKLIF,TGTGCCTTGTGGCAGGAGCCTACGCCGGTCCACCCCCTCTTGGACTGGGACCCTCTTGATCCGGATACAGGGTACACCGATAAACTCATCTTT